The TCR beta chain under discussion was sequenced for a study of CD4 and CD8 cells across lung adenocarcinoma regions. Localized lung adenocarcinoma, a non-small cell lung cancer, affected the donors. CDR1 and CDR2 (germline): SGHVS, FNYEAQ. This CDR3 has 16 amino acids. Each CDR3 protein is one row after TCRdb ran MiXCR on the PCR reads. Of more than 9,000 distinct CDR3 sequences in the sample, under 55% were seen once. The TCR comes from a female donor with lung adenocarcinoma. The CD4 and CD8 labels of this study may be unreliable. The sample was CD8+ T cells from the margin of a lung tumor. The chain has TRBV7-6 and TRBJ2-4; D is unclear. The J call may be in error: the DNA end matches TRBJ2-7 better. The CDR3 loop reads CASSSEPNGPGYEQYF. Written as DNA, the CDR3 is TGTGCCAGCAGCTCAGAACCAAACGGACCAGGCTACGAGCAGTACTTC.